Below are 2 T cell receptor beta chains sequenced from a single sample in a study of cytomegalovirus exposure and HLA in healthy donors (dated by TCRdb to the late 2010s). Library creation used the immunoSEQ multiplex PCR assay. The multiplex PCR relied on a mix of 60 forward primers for TCR Vbeta segments and 13 reverse primers for TCR Jbeta segments. The table comes from immuneACCESS by way of TCRdb, which keeps in-frame sequences with V and J called. Part of the clones is missing from these tables; in studies checked, under half for an unresolved V gene and the rest for unknown reasons. In all, the sample holds approximately 180,000 clones, and about 90% of those were seen once. Jointly, the top ten make up around 0.21% of the sample. Source material: PBMCs. These receptors were collected from a girl in the first two years of life in good health and CMV-seronegative.

This chain joins TRBV5-4 and TRBJ2-4, with D unresolved. Looked up from germline, CDR1 is SGHNT and CDR2 is YYREEE (reference sequence). V dropped 1 base and J dropped 0 bases, with 14 bases sitting between them. This CDR3 is built from 17 residues. CDR3 loop: CASSLNVAALAKNIQYF. CDR3 sequence (DNA): TGTGCCAGCAGCTTGAATGTGGCGGCATTAGCCAAAAACATTCAGTACTTC. Full variable domain (outside the CDR3, taken from reference TRBV5-4 and TRBJ2-4): ETGVTQSPTHLIKTRGQQVTLRCSSQSGHNTVSWYQQALGQGPQFIFQYYREEENGRGNFPPRFSGLQFPNYSSELNVNALELDDSALYLCASSLNVAALAKNIQYFGAGTRLSVL.

The V and J genes are TRBV6-5 and TRBJ1-5; D not certain. The CDR3 totals 14 residues. CDR1 and CDR2 (germline): MNHEY, SVGAGI. The ends were cut back, 8 bases at V and 10 bases at J, with 21 bases in the middle. The CDR3 coding sequence is TGTGCCAGCTGCTCGGGGTCCCCATCAGTACCCCAGCATTTT. Residues: CASCSGSPSVPQHF.